This TCR beta chain was found in a study of shared clonotypes between healthy human individuals. V lost 5 bases to trimming and J lost 3 bases; unmatched junction nucleotides: 10. Germline CDR1 is KGHSH and CDR2 is LQKENI. The CDR3 length is 16 residues. Profiling relied on immunoSEQ multiplex PCR, and the TCRdb table lists in-frame clones only, not all of them. The table lists about 480,000 clones, 60% to 85% of them singletons, with 10% to 15% in the top ten. The chain is built from TRBV18 and TRBJ2-1, with 7 bases matching TRBD2. Material: PBMCs. This sequence originates from a woman in her thirties or forties in good health. Some clones in this sample may be carry-over from other donors' samples. The CDR3: CASSARNRGDYNEQFF. In nucleotides, the CDR3 is TGTGCCAGCTCAGCTCGAAACCGGGGGGACTACAATGAGCAGTTCTTC. Combining the CDR3 with reference TRBV18 and TRBJ2-1 gives the whole variable domain NAGVMQNPRHLVRRRGQEARLRCSPMKGHSHVYWYRQLPEEGLKFMVYLQKENIIDESGMPKERFSAEFPKEGPSILRIQQVVRGDSAAYFCASSARNRGDYNEQFFGPGTRLTVL.